This T cell receptor beta chain was recovered during a study of PD-L1 blockade in urothelial cancer. Study-level information: There were a median of about 140,000 T cells in blood samples.

Described time point: pretreatment peripheral blood. Germline values: CDR1 MNHEY, CDR2 SMNVEV (reference sequence). The V and J ends lost 8 bases and 6 bases respectively, with 8 bases between them. The CDR3 covers 11 residues. Libraries were prepared by immunoSEQ multiplex PCR; TCRdb keeps only in-frame clonotypes and omits some of them. The sample records approximately 50,000 clones, approximately 88% being singletons. V usage is TRBV27 and J usage is TRBJ2-1, with D unresolved. This TCR was recovered from a man aged 45 to 65 with urothelial cancer. The material was PBMCs, obtained around atezolizumab (anti-PD-L1) treatment. The CDR3 reads CASAERNEQFF. DNA for the CDR3: TGTGCCAGCGCCGAGCGCAATGAGCAGTTCTTC.